This T cell receptor (beta chain) was sequenced during a study of T cells in Graves' hyperthyroidism and ophthalmopathy. Each ophthalmopathy patient scored at least 3 on the Clinical Activity Score and at least 4 on NOSPECS grade, with duration under 3 months. Study-level points and caveats: Ophthalmopathy and stable hyperthyroidism were separated by a 13 V-J model.

RNA transcripts provided the source from which TCR beta CDR3 regions were amplified. During a first-round RT-PCR of the TCR CDR3, the HTBI primer set was used. TCRdb reprocessed the multiplex PCR reads with MiXCR, giving one entry per CDR3 protein. This sample yields approximately 330,000 distinct CDR3 sequences, of which roughly an eighth are seen a single time; 30% to 40% belongs to the top ten. This clonotype was seen repeatedly, ten times or more. The antigen is unknown. V lost 5 bases, J lost 10 bases, and 11 bases lay in between. This CDR3 has 11 amino acids. Germline CDR1 DFQATT, CDR2 SNEGSKA (reference sequence).

Sequences were obtained from blood. The clonotype was recovered from a woman aged 40 to 50 with Graves' ophthalmopathy. The chain has TRBV20-1 and TRBJ2-2; D possibly corresponds to TRBD1 (6 bases). The CDR3 loop reads CSAHRDMELFF. DNA for the CDR3: TGCAGTGCTCACAGGGACATGGAGCTGTTTTTT.